These 16 T cell receptor beta chains originate from one sample sequenced in a study of T cells expressing NK-cell markers (dated by TCRdb to about 2020). Libraries were built with 5' RACE. Sequenced using an Illumina HiSeq 2000. The reads underwent TCRdb reprocessing, giving one record for each CDR3 protein sequence and no DNA. The sample's own table lists roughly 430,000 distinct CDR3 sequences. The biggest ten clones account for more than 7% of the sample. The specimen sequenced was blood T cells: a sorted CD56 or NKG2C T cell subset, CD4+ or CD8+ T cells, or bulk PBMC T cells (not recorded which). The receptors here all came from a woman aged 18 to 75 in good health.

The chain joins TRBV10-3 to TRBJ2-3. The germline gives CDR1 ENHRY, CDR2 SYGVKD. CDR3 size: 12 residues. CDR3 sequence: CATDTGTDTQYF.

This chain connects TRBV4-3 to TRBJ2-2. CDR1 is LGHNA, CDR2 YSLEER, per germline. The CDR3 is 15 residues long. The CDR3 loop is CASSQDAGNTGELFF.

V is TRBV2 and J is TRBJ1-1; checking the TCRdb D call of TRBD1 is not possible without DNA. The germline gives CDR1 SNHLY, CDR2 FYNNEI. The CDR3 is 12 amino acids. The CDR3 is CASSESALEAFF.

The gene calls are TRBV12-3 or TRBV12-4 and TRBJ2-5; TCRdb lists TRBD1, though no DNA is available to test this call. CDR3 length: 16 residues. CDR3 loop: CASSLRGVTTQETQYF.

This rearrangement joins TRBV29-1 to TRBJ2-7; TCRdb's D call, TRBD1, is unchecked because there is no DNA. CDR3 length: 12 residues. The germline V gene has CDR1 SQVTM and CDR2 ANQGSEA. The CDR3 reads CSVRDSSEEQYF.

The chain employs TRBV27 and TRBJ1-2. The CDR3 is 14 amino acids. From germline, CDR1 is MNHEY and CDR2 SMNVEV (reference sequence). The CDR3 loop reads CASSLWSNNAGYTF.

The J gene is TRBJ2-3, the V gene TRBV10-3; the D call from TCRdb, TRBD2, cannot be confirmed without DNA. The CDR3 is made up of 15 amino acids. Germline CDR1 and CDR2: ENHRY and SYGVKD. The chain's CDR3 is CAIREGSGDTDTQYF.

The chain combines TRBV9 with TRBJ2-2; TCRdb lists TRBD1, though no DNA is available to test this call. CDR1 and CDR2 from the germline V gene are SGDLS and YYNGEE. The CDR3 runs to 17 residues. The CDR3 region is CASSVDWGDGNTGELFF.

The CDR3 reads CASRRALGEWDSPLHF. The V and J genes are TRBV6-1 and TRBJ1-6. Germline lookup yields CDR1 MNHNS and CDR2 SASEGT. The CDR3 is 16 residues long.

The chain joins TRBV7-8 to TRBJ2-1; the TCRdb call, TRBD2, lacks DNA for checking. Germline CDR1 reads SGHVS; CDR2 reads FQNEAQ. The CDR3 has 18 residues. The CDR3 is CASIGTSGGAWSYNEQFF.

The V call is TRBV5-1, the J call TRBJ1-2; with no DNA, the TCRdb D assignment of TRBD1 cannot be verified. The CDR3 extends over 18 amino acids. Germline CDR1 and CDR2: SGHRS and YFSETQ. The chain's CDR3 is CASSAYTGSLTSNYGYTF.

The chain recombines TRBV28 with TRBJ1-2. The CDR3 covers 11 residues. Germline CDR1 reads MDHEN; CDR2 reads SYDVKM. CDR3 region: CASNSGWGYTF.

V usage is TRBV19 and J usage is TRBJ2-7. The length of the CDR3 is 15 residues. Germline loops: CDR1 LNHDA, CDR2 SQIVND (reference sequence). This CDR3 reads CASSIREGGAYEQYF.

The chain joins TRBV4-1 to TRBJ1-4. Per the germline V gene, CDR1 is MGHRA and CDR2 is YSYEKL. The CDR3 sequence is 17 residues long. The CDR3 reads CASSQGTVGLLNEKLFF.

V gene TRBV6-6 combines with J gene TRBJ1-1. The CDR3 runs 12 residues. Germline V gives CDR1 MNHNY, CDR2 SVGAGI (reference sequence). The CDR3 loop is CASSFGQLEAFF.

The chain joins TRBV12-3 or TRBV12-4 to TRBJ2-1; TCRdb's D gene call, TRBD2, goes unchecked for lack of DNA. The CDR3 totals 15 residues. CDR3 residues: CASSLDSGDHNEQFF.